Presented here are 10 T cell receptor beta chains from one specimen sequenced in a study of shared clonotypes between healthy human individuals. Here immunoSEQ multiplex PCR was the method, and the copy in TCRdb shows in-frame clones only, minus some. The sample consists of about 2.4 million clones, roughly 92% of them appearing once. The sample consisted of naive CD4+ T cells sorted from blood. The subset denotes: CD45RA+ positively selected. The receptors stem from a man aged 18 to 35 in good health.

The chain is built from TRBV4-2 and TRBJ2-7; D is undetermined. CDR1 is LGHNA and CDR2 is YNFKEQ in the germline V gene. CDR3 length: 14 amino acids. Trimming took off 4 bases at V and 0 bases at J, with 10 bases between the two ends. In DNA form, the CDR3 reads TGTGCCAGCAGCCTTAACACCGGCTCCTACGAGCAGTACTTC. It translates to CASSLNTGSYEQYF.

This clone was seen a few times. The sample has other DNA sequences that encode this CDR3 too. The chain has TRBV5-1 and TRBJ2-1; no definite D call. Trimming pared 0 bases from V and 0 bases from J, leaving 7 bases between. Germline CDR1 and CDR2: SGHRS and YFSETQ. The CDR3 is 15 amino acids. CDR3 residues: CASSLAGSSYNEQFF. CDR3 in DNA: TGCGCCAGCAGCTTGGCCGGTAGCTCCTACAATGAGCAGTTCTTC.

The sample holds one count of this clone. The CDR3 nucleotides are TGTGCCAGCAGCTTAGTGGGAGGCACGGCGTACGAGCAGTACTTC. Its translation: CASSLVGGTAYEQYF. V gene TRBV11-2 combines with J gene TRBJ2-7; possibly TRBD2 for D (6 bases). The CDR3 is made up of 15 amino acids. Trimming shortened V by 1 base and J by 4 bases, and 14 bases separated the two germline ends. Per germline, CDR1 SGHAT and CDR2 FQNNGV.

CDR3 DNA: TGTGCTAGTGGTCCTGAAGGGAATCAGCCCCAGCATTTT. This encodes CASGPEGNQPQHF. The J gene is TRBJ1-5, the V gene TRBV12-5; D is unresolved. The CDR3 spans 13 residues. Per germline, CDR1 LGHNT and CDR2 FRNRAP. Trimming removed 5 bases from V and 4 bases from J, with 9 bases in between.

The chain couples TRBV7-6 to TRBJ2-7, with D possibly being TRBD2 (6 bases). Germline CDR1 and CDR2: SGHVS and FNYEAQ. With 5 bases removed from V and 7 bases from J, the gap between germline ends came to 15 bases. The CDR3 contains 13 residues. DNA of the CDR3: TGTGCCAGCAGCCTTCGGCCGGCGGGGGAGCAGTACTTC. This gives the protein CASSLRPAGEQYF.

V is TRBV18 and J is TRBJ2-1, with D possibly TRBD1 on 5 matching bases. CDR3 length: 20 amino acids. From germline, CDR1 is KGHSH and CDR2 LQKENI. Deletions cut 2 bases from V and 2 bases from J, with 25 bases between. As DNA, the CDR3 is TGTGCCAGCTCACCAATGATAGGACAACTTGGACCTACAGCCTACAATGAGCAGTTCTTC. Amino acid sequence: CASSPMIGQLGPTAYNEQFF.

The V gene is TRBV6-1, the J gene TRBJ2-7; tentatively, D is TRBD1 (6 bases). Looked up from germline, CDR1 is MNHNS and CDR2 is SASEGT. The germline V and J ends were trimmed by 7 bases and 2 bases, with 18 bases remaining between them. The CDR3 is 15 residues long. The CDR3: CASTSWDTLTYEQYF. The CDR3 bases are TGTGCCAGCACTTCTTGGGACACCTTAACCTACGAGCAGTACTTC.

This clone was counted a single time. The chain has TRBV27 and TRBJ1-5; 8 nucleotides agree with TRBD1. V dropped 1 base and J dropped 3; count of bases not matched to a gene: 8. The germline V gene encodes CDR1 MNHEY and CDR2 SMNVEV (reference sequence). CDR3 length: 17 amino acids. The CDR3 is CASSLFSGTGINQPQHF. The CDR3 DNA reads TGTGCCAGCAGTTTATTTTCTGGGACAGGAATCAATCAGCCCCAGCATTTT.

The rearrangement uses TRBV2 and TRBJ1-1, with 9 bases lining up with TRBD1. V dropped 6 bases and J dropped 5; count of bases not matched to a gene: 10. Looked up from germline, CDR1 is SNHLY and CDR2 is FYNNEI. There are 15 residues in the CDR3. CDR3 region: CASSPYTGGTTEAFF. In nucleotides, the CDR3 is TGTGCCAGCAGCCCATATACAGGGGGCACTACTGAAGCTTTCTTT. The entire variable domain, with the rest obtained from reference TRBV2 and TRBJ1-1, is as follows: EPEVTQTPSHQVTQMGQEVILRCVPISNHLYFYWYRQILGQKVEFLVSFYNNEISEKSEIFDDQFSVERPDGSNFTLKIRSTKLEDSAMYFCASSPYTGGTTEAFFGQGTRLTVV.

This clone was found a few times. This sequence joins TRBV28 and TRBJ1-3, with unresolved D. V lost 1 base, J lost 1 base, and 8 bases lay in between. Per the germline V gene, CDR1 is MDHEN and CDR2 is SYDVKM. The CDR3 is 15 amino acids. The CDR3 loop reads CASSLLLASGNTIYF. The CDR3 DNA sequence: TGTGCCAGCAGTTTATTGCTCGCATCTGGAAACACCATATATTTT.